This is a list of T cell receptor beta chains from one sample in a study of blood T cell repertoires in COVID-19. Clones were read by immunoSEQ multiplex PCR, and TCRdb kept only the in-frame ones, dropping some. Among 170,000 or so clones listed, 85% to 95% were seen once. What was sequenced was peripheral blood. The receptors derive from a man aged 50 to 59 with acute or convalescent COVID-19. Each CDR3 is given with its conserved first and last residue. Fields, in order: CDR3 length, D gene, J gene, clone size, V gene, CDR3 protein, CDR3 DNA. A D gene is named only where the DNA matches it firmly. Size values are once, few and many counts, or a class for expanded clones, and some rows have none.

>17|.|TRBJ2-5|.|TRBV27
CASRDAPYQRAQETQYF
TGTGCCAGCAGAGACGCGCCCTACCAGAGGGCCCAAGAGACCCAGTACTTC
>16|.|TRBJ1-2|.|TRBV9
CASSAQRTAFNYGYTF
TGTGCCAGCAGCGCCCAGCGGACAGCTTTTAACTATGGCTACACCTTC
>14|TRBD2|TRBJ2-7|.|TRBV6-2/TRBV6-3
CASSYNLADYEQYF
TGTGCCAGCAGTTACAACCTAGCGGACTACGAGCAGTACTTC
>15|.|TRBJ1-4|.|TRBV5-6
CASSITGPFNEKLFF
TGTGCCAGCAGCATAACAGGGCCGTTTAATGAAAAACTGTTTTTT
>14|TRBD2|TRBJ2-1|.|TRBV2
CASARTSGDNEQFF
TGTGCCAGCGCACGGACTAGCGGAGACAATGAGCAGTTCTTC
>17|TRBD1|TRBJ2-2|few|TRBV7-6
CASSLAATGQVVGELFF
TGTGCCAGCAGCTTAGCAGCAACGGGACAGGTCGTCGGGGAGCTGTTTTTT
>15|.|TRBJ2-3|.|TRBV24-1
CATGGKSGSTDTQYF
TGTGCCACCGGGGGCAAATCGGGGAGCACAGATACGCAGTATTTT
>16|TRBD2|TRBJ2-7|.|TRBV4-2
CASSQDHNGRAHEQYF
TGTGCCAGCAGCCAAGATCACAACGGGAGGGCCCACGAGCAGTACTTC
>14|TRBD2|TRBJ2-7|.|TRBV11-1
CASRPRSGNYEQYF
TGTGCCAGCAGGCCGCGTAGCGGGAACTACGAGCAGTACTTC
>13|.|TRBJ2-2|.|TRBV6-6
CASRDTYTGELFF
TGTGCCAGCAGGGACACCTACACCGGGGAGCTGTTTTTT
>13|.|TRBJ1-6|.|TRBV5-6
CASSFWRNSPLHF
TGTGCCAGCAGCTTTTGGAGGAATTCACCCCTCCACTTT
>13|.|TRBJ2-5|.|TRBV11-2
CASSLVGGETQYF
TGTGCCAGCAGCTTAGTGGGGGGAGAGACCCAGTACTTC
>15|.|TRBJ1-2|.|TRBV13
CASSLYPEGNYGYTF
TGTGCCAGCAGCTTATACCCGGAGGGAAACTATGGCTACACCTTC
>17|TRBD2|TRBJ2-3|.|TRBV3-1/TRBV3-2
CASSPRFGGGSTDTQYF
TGTGCCAGCAGCCCGCGGTTTGGCGGGGGGAGCACAGATACGCAGTATTTT
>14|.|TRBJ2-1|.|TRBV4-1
CASSHRLLGNEQFF
TGCGCCAGCAGCCACCGACTGCTCGGCAATGAGCAGTTCTTC
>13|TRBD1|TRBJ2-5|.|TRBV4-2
CASSQTGAETQYF
TGTGCCAGCAGCCAAACAGGGGCGGAGACCCAGTACTTC
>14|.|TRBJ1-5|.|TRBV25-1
CASSDLRSNQPQHF
TGTGCCAGCAGTGACCTGAGAAGCAATCAGCCCCAGCATTTT
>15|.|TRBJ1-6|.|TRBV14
CASSQVSSYNSPLHF
TGTGCCAGCAGCCAAGTTAGCTCCTATAATTCACCCCTCCACTTT
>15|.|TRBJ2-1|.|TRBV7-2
CASSLGTVSYNEQFF
TGTGCCAGCAGCTTAGGTACGGTCTCCTACAATGAGCAGTTCTTC
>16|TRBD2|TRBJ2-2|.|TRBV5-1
CASSFLAGEITGELFF
TGCGCCAGCAGCTTTTTAGCGGGAGAGATCACCGGGGAGCTGTTTTTT
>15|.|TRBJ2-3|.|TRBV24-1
CATSDRGGGTDTQYF
TGTGCCACCAGTGATAGAGGTGGAGGCACAGATACGCAGTATTTT
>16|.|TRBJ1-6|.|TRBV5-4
CASSLDGRGLNSPLHF
TGTGCCAGCAGCCTCGATGGACGGGGACTCAATTCACCCCTCCACTTT
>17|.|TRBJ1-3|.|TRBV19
CASSSSTIGADGNTIYF
TGTGCCAGTAGTTCCTCAACTATTGGGGCCGATGGAAACACCATATATTTT
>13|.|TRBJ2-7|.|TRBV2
CASSEGREIGQYF
TGTGCCAGCAGTGAAGGGCGGGAAATAGGGCAGTACTTC
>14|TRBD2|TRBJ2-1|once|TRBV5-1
CASSLVSGVNEQFF
TGCGCCAGCAGCTTAGTTAGCGGGGTGAATGAGCAGTTCTTC
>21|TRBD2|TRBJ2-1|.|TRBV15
CATSRHFRGGSSRSSYNEQFF
TGTGCCACCAGCAGACATTTCCGGGGAGGGTCTTCACGTAGCTCCTACAATGAGCAGTTCTTC
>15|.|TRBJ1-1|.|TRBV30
CAWSVPGVASTEAFF
TGTGCCTGGAGTGTACCCGGGGTTGCAAGCACTGAAGCTTTCTTT
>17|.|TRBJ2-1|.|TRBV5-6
CASSLEVEGSVYNEQFF
TGTGCCAGCAGCTTGGAGGTTGAGGGTTCTGTCTACAATGAGCAGTTCTTC
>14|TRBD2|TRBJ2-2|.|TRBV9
CASSETSSPGELFF
TGTGCCAGCAGCGAGACTAGCAGTCCCGGGGAGCTGTTTTTT
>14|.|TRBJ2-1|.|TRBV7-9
CASSLGYSVDEQFF
TGTGCCAGCAGCTTAGGCTATTCGGTCGATGAGCAGTTCTTC
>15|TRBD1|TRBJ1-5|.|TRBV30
CAWSVRDRTYQPQHF
TGTGCCTGGAGTGTACGGGACAGGACATATCAGCCCCAGCATTTT
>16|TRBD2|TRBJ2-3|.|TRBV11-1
CASSFPSGGASDTQYF
TGTGCCAGCAGCTTCCCTAGCGGGGGGGCCTCAGATACGCAGTATTTT
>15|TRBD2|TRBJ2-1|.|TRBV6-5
CASRKAGGAYNEQFF
TGTGCCAGCAGAAAAGCGGGAGGAGCCTACAATGAGCAGTTCTTC
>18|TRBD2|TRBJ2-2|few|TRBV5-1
CASSSYVTSGGHTGELFF
TGCGCCAGCAGCTCGTACGTCACTAGCGGGGGACACACCGGGGAGCTGTTTTTT
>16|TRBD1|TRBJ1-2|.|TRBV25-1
CASSDGLRDRVYGYTF
TGTGCCAGCAGTGACGGGCTTAGGGACAGGGTTTATGGCTACACCTTC
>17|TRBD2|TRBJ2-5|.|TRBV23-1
CASSQSECLAGAETQYF
TGCGCCAGCAGTCAATCGGAGTGCCTAGCGGGGGCGGAGACCCAGTACTTC
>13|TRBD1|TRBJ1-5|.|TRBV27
CASSTHRGQPQHF
TGTGCCAGCAGTACCCACAGGGGTCAGCCCCAGCATTTT
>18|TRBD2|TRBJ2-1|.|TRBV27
CASVPGTSGRLVYNEQFF
TGTGCCAGCGTCCCCGGGACTAGCGGGAGACTCGTGTACAATGAGCAGTTCTTC
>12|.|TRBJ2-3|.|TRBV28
CASKSSPDTQYF
TGTGCCAGCAAGTCCAGTCCAGATACGCAGTATTTT
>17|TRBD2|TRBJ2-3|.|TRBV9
CASSVVVAGGLGDTQYF
TGTGCCAGCAGCGTAGTCGTAGCGGGGGGGCTGGGAGATACGCAGTATTTT
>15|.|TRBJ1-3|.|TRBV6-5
CASTLHRVGGNTIYF
TGTGCCAGCACCCTTCACAGGGTGGGGGGAAACACCATATATTTT
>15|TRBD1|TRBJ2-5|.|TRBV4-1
CASSQEGQGEETQYF
TGCGCCAGCAGCCAAGAGGGACAGGGTGAAGAGACCCAGTACTTC
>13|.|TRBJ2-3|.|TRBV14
CASSQDPPDTQYF
TGTGCCAGCAGCCAAGATCCCCCGGATACGCAGTATTTT
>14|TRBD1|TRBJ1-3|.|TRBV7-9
CAGRTGSSGNTIYF
TGTGCCGGCAGGACAGGGTCCTCTGGAAACACCATATATTTT
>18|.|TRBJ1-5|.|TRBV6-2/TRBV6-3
CASSYMYRDNYSNQPQHF
TGTGCCAGCAGTTACATGTACAGGGATAATTATAGCAATCAGCCCCAGCATTTT
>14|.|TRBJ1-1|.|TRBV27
CASSSTLGPNEAFF
TGTGCCAGCAGTTCCACCCTGGGGCCTAATGAAGCTTTCTTT
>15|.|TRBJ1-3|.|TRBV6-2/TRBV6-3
CASSFTTGTGNTIYF
TGTGCCAGCAGTTTTACTACAGGGACTGGAAACACCATATATTTT
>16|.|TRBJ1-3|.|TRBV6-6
CASSYSQGYSGNTIYF
TGTGCCAGCAGTTACTCGCAGGGCTACTCTGGAAACACCATATATTTT
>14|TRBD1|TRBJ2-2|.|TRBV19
CASKRQGAAGELFF
TGTGCCAGTAAGCGGCAGGGGGCGGCCGGGGAGCTGTTTTTT